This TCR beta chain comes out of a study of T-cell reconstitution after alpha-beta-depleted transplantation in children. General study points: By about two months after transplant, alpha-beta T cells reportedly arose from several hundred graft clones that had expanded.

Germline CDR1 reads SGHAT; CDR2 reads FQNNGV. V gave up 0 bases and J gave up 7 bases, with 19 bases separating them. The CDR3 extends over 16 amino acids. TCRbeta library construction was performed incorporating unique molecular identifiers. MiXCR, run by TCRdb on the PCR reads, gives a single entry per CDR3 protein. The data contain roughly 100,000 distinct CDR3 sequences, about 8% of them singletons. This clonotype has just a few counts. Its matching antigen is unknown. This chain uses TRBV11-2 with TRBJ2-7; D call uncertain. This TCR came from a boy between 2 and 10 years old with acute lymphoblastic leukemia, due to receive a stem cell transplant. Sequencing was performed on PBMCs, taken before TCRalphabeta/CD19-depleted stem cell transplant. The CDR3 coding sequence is TGTGCCAGCAGCTTAGACCAGTGGACCATACCGGCAGAGCAGTACTTC. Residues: CASSLDQWTIPAEQYF.